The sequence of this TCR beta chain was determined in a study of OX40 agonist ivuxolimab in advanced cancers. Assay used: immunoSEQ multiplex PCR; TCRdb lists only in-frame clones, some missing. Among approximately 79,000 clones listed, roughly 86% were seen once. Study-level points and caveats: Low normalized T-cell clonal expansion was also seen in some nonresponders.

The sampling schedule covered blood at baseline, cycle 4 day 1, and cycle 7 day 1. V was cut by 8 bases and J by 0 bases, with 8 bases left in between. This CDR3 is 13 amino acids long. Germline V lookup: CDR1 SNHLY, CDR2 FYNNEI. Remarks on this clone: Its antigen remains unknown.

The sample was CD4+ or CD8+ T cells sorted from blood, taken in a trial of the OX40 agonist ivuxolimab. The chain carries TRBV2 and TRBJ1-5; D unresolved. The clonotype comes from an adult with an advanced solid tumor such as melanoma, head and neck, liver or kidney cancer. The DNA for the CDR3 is TGTGCCAGCGGGCCGGATAGCAATCAGCCCCAGCATTTT. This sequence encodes CASGPDSNQPQHF.